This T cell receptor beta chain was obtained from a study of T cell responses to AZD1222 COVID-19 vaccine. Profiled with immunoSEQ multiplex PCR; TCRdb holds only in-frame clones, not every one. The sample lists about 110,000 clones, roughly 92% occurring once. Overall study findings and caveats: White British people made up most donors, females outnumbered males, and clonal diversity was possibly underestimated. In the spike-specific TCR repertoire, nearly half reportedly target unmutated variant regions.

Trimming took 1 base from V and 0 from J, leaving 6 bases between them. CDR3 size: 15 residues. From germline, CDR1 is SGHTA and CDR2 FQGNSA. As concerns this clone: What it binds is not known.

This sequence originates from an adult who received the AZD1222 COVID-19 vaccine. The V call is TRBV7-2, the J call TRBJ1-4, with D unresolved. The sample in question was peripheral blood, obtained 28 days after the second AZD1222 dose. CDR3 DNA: TGTGCCAGCAGCTTAGTCGGTGCAACTAATGAAAAACTGTTTTTT. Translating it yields CASSLVGATNEKLFF.